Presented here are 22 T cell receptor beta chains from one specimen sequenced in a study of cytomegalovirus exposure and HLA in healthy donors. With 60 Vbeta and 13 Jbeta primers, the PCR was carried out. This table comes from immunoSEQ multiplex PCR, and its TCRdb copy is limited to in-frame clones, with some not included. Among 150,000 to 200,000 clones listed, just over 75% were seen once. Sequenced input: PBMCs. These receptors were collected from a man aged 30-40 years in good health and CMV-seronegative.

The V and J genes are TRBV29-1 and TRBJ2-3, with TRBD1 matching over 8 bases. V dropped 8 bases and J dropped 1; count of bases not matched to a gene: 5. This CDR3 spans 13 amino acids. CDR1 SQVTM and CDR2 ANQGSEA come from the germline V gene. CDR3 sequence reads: CSCWGQGTDTQYF. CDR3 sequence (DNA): TGCAGCTGTTGGGGACAGGGCACAGATACGCAGTATTTT.

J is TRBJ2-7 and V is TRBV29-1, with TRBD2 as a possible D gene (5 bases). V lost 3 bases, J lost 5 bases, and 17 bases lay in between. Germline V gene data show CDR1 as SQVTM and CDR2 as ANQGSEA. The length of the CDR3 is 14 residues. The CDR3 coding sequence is TGCAGCGTTGACGCGGACTTAATAAAGGACGAGCAGTACTTC. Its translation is CSVDADLIKDEQYF.

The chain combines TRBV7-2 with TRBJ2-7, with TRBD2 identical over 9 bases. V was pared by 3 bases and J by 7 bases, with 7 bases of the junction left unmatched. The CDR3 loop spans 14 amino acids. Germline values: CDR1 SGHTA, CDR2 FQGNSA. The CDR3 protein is CASSFLAGVGEQYF. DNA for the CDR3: TGTGCCAGCAGCTTTTTAGCGGGAGTGGGGGAGCAGTACTTC.

CDR3 sequence (DNA): TGTGCCATCAGTGAGGAGACAGGAAGACTCTATGGCTACACCTTC. Translating gives CAISEETGRLYGYTF. V and J are TRBV10-3 and TRBJ1-2, with D possibly being TRBD1 (6 bases). Germline V gene lookup returns CDR1 ENHRY and CDR2 SYGVKD. V lost 2 bases, J lost 4 bases, and 14 bases lay in between. This CDR3 has 15 amino acids.

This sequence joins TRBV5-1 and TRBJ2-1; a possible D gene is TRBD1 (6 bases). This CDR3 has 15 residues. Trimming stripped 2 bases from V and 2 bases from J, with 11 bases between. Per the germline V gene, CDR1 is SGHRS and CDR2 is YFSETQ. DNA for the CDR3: TGCGCCAGCAGCTTCGAGGGGGTCCCCTACAATGAGCAGTTCTTC. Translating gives CASSFEGVPYNEQFF.

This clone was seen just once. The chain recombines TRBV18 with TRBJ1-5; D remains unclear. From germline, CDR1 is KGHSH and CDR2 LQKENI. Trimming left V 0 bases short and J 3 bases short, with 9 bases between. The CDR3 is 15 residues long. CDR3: CASSPPGSLNQPQHF. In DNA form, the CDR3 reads TGTGCCAGCTCACCACCGGGCAGTCTCAATCAGCCCCAGCATTTT.

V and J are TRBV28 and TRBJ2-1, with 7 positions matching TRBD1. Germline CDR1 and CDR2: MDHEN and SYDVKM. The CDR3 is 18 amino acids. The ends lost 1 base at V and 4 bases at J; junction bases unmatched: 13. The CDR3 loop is CASSLLILTGQAYNEQFF. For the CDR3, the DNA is TGTGCCAGCAGTTTATTGATACTAACCGGACAGGCTTACAATGAGCAGTTCTTC. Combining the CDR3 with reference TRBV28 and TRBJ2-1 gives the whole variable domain DVKVTQSSRYLVKRTGEKVFLECVQDMDHENMFWYRQDPGLGLRLIYFSYDVKMKEKGDIPEGYSVSREKKERFSLILESASTNQTSMYLCASSLLILTGQAYNEQFFGPGTRLTVL.

The CDR3 here is CASSEGWAGLANEQFF. The CDR3 DNA is TGTGCCAGCAGTGAAGGATGGGCGGGACTAGCGAATGAGCAGTTCTTC. This sequence joins TRBV6-1 and TRBJ2-1; 10 nucleotides align to TRBD2. V gave up 1 base and J gave up 7 bases; unmatched junction bases: 7. From germline, CDR1 is MNHNS and CDR2 SASEGT. CDR3 size: 16 residues.

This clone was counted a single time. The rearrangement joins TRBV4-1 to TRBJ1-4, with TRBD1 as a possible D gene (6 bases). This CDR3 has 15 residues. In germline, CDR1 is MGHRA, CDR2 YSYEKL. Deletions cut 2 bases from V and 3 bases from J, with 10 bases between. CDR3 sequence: CASSQRTAANEKLFF. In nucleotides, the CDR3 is TGCGCCAGCAGCCAACGGACAGCGGCTAATGAAAAACTGTTTTTT.

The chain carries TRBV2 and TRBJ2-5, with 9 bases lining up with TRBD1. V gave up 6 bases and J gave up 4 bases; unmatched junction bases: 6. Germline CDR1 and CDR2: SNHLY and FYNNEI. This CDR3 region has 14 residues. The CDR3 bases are TGTGCCAGCAGGGACAGGGGAGCGGGAGAGACCCAGTACTTC. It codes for CASRDRGAGETQYF.

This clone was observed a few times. CDR3 sequence reads: CASKGTGGGQPQHF. The CDR3, as DNA: TGTGCCAGTAAAGGGACAGGGGGCGGGCAGCCCCAGCATTTT. The gene calls are TRBV19 and TRBJ1-5; TRBD1 matches at 12 bases. Germline values: CDR1 LNHDA, CDR2 SQIVND (reference sequence). J lost 7 bases, V lost 7 bases, and 5 bases had no gene match. CDR3 size: 14 residues.

As DNA, the CDR3 is TGTGCCTGGAGTGTTGGGGGGAGTCAAAACGAGCAGTACTTC. It codes for CAWSVGGSQNEQYF. The chain joins TRBV30 to TRBJ2-7, with D perhaps TRBD2 (6 bases). Germline V gives CDR1 GTSNPN, CDR2 SVGIG (reference sequence). Trimming left V 0 bases short and J 5 bases short, with 14 bases between. The CDR3 totals 14 residues. The variable domain in full, with the rest retrieved from reference TRBV30 and TRBJ2-7, is SQTIHQWPATLVQPVGSPLSLECTVEGTSNPNLYWYRQAAGRGLQLLFYSVGIGQISSEVPQNLSASRPQDRQFILSSKKLLLSDSGFYLCAWSVGGSQNEQYFGPGTRLTVT.

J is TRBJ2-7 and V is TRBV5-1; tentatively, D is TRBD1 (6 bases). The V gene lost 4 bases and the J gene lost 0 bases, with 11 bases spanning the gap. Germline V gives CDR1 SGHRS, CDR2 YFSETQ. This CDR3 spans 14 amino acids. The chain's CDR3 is CASSKDRTSYEQYF. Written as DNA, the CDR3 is TGCGCCAGCAGCAAAGACAGGACCTCCTACGAGCAGTACTTC.

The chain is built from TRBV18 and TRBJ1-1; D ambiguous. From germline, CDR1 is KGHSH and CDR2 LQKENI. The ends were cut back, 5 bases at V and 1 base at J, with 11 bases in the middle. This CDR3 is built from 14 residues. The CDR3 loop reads CASSFEVGNTEAFF. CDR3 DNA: TGTGCCAGCTCATTCGAGGTCGGGAACACTGAAGCTTTCTTT.

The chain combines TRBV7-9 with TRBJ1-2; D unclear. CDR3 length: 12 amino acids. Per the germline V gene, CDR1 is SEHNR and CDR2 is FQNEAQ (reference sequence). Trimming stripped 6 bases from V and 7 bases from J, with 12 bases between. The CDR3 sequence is CASSPDLSGYTF. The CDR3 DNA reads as TGTGCCAGCAGTCCTGACTTAAGTGGCTACACCTTC.

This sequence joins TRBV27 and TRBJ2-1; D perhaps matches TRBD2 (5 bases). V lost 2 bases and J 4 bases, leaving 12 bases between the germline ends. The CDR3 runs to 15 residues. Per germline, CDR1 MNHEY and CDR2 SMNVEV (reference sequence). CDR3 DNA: TGTGCCAGCAGTTTAGGAGCGGCCCCTTACAATGAGCAGTTCTTC. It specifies CASSLGAAPYNEQFF.

The DNA for the CDR3 is TGTGCCAGCAAAACAGGGGACCGGGAGACCCAGTACTTC. Its translation: CASKTGDRETQYF. The chain is built from TRBV7-3 and TRBJ2-5, with 7 bases matching TRBD1. Germline V lookup: CDR1 SGHTA, CDR2 FQGTGA. CDR3 length equals 13 residues. The J segment lost 5 bases and the V segment lost 7 bases, leaving 7 bases of the junction unmatched.

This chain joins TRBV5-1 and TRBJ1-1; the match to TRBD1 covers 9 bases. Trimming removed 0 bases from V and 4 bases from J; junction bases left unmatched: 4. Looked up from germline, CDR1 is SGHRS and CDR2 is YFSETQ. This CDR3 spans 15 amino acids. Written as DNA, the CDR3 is TGCGCCAGCAGCTTGGGGACAGGGGTCGCCACTGAAGCTTTCTTT. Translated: CASSLGTGVATEAFF.

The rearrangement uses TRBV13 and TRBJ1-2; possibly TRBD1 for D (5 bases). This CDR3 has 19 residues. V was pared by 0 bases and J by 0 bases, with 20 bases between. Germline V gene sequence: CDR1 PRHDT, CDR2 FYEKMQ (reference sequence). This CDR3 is CASSLGTRFGQGSNYGYTF. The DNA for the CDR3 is TGTGCCAGCAGCTTAGGGACCCGGTTTGGGCAGGGCTCTAACTATGGCTACACCTTC. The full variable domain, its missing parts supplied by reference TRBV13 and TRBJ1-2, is AAGVIQSPRHLIKEKRETATLKCYPIPRHDTVYWYQQGPGQDPQFLISFYEKMQSDKGSIPDRFSAQQFSDYHSELNMSSLELGDSALYFCASSLGTRFGQGSNYGYTFGSGTRLTVV.

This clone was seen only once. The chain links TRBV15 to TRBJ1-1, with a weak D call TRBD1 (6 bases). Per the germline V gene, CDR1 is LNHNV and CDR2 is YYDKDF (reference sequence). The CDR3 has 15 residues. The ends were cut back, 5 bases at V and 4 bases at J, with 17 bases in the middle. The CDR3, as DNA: TGTGCCACCAGCGTAGGCAGGGAGGGGGGCACTGAAGCTTTCTTT. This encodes CATSVGREGGTEAFF.

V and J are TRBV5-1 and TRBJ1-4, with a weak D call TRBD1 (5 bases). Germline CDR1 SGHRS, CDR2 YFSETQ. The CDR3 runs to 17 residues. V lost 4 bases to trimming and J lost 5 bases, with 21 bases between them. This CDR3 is CASSGSSFGAMNEKLFF. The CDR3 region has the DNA TGCGCCAGCAGCGGATCCTCCTTTGGGGCTATGAATGAAAAACTGTTTTTT.

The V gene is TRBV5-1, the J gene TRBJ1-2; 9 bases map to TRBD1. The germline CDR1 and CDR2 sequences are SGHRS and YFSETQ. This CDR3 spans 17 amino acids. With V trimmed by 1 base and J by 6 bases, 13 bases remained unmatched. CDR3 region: CASSLFGTGKSQHGYTF. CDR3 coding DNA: TGCGCCAGCAGCTTGTTTGGGACAGGGAAGTCCCAACATGGCTACACCTTC.